What follows are 27 T cell receptor beta chains derived from one specimen sequenced in a study of T cells in Graves' hyperthyroidism and ophthalmopathy. Researchers took RNA transcripts and amplified the TCR beta CDR3 regions from them. A first-round RT-PCR of the TCR CDR3 used the HTBI primer set. Each CDR3 protein is one row after TCRdb ran MiXCR on the multiplex PCR reads. The sample gives 410,000 or so distinct CDR3 sequences, about 15% of which show up once; around 14% is in the top ten. Material for sequencing was blood. Receptors originate from a young man with Graves' ophthalmopathy.

This clonotype appeared many times. The genes are TRBV14 and TRBJ2-3; D remains ambiguous. Germline CDR1 SGHDN, CDR2 FVKESK. V was trimmed by 3 bases and J by 8 bases, leaving 9 bases between them. The CDR3 runs 12 residues. The CDR3 here is CASSHTPVTQYF. The CDR3 bases are TGTGCCAGCAGCCATACCCCAGTTACGCAGTATTTT.

This sequence joins TRBV6-1 and TRBJ2-3; D possibly matches TRBD1 or TRBD2 (5 bases each). Germline loops: CDR1 MNHNS, CDR2 SASEGT. The CDR3 totals 15 residues. V lost 7 bases, J lost 3 bases, and 17 bases lay in between. The CDR3 loop is CASIRRDGETDTQYF. The CDR3 coding sequence is TGTGCCAGCATCCGCAGGGATGGGGAGACAGATACGCAGTATTTT.

J is TRBJ2-7 and V is TRBV10-2; 8 bases are shared with TRBD1. Germline CDR1 is WSHSY and CDR2 is SAAADI. The CDR3 contains 16 residues. J lost 0 bases, V lost 0 bases, and 4 bases had no gene match. The CDR3 DNA sequence: TGCGCCAGCAGTGAGTCGAGGACAGGGACCTCCTACGAGCAGTACTTC. This encodes CASSESRTGTSYEQYF.

This clonotype was detected a few times. The chain employs TRBV7-2 and TRBJ2-3; D ambiguous. This CDR3 comprises 13 residues. Trimming stripped 5 bases from V and 7 bases from J, with 13 bases between. Germline loops: CDR1 SGHTA, CDR2 FQGNSA. The CDR3 DNA reads as TGTGCCAGCAGCATTAGATCTAGGCATACGCAGTATTTT. Amino acids: CASSIRSRHTQYF. Based on the CDR3 plus reference TRBV7-2 and TRBJ2-3, the full variable domain is GAGVSQSPSNKVTEKGKDVELRCDPISGHTALYWYRQSLGQGLEFLIYFQGNSAPDKSGLPSDRFSAERTGGSVSTLTIQRTQQEDSAVYLCASSIRSRHTQYFGPGTRLTVL.

The rearrangement joins TRBV6-1 to TRBJ2-4; the D is unclear. This CDR3 has 13 residues. Germline V lookup: CDR1 MNHNS, CDR2 SASEGT. V was cut by 7 bases and J by 8 bases, with 15 bases left in between. The CDR3 sequence is CASTPGSSHIQYF. CDR3 DNA sequence: TGTGCCAGCACCCCTGGCAGCTCTCACATTCAGTACTTC.

This clonotype was detected many times. The chain links TRBV24-1 to TRBJ2-7; 8 bases agree with TRBD2. The CDR3 covers 16 residues. V lost 9 bases, J lost 2 bases, and 14 bases stayed unmatched. Germline V gene data show CDR1 as KGHDR and CDR2 as SFDVKD. CDR3 DNA: TGTGCCACCCGAACTGGGGAGCGGGAGCTAACCTACGAGCAGTACTTC. It is translated as CATRTGERELTYEQYF.

This clonotype was counted many times. The chain recombines TRBV7-2 with TRBJ1-2, with D unclear. The CDR3 spans 12 residues. Germline assignment: CDR1 SGHTA and CDR2 FQGNSA. Trimming pared 6 bases from V and 7 bases from J, leaving 12 bases between. CDR3 in DNA: TGTGCCAGCAGGGCGAGGGAGTTTGGCTACACCTTC. This gives the protein CASRAREFGYTF.

There are a few counts of this clonotype. V usage is TRBV25-1 and J usage is TRBJ1-6, with TRBD1 matching 7 bases. Germline assignment: CDR1 MGHDK and CDR2 SYGVNS. Losses at the gene ends were 6 bases for V and 8 bases for J; bases not matched to a gene: 10. The CDR3 totals 15 residues. In nucleotides, the CDR3 is TGTGCCAGCAGCGAAACGACAGGGCAAGATTCACCCCTCCACTTT. Its translation: CASSETTGQDSPLHF. Full variable domain (missing parts from reference TRBV25-1 and TRBJ1-6): EADIYQTPRYLVIGTGKKITLECSQTMGHDKMYWYQQDPGMELHLIHYSYGVNSTEKGDLSSESTVSRIRTEHFPLTLESARPSHTSQYLCASSETTGQDSPLHFGNGTRLTVT.

This clonotype was observed at least ten times. The genes are TRBV6-1 and TRBJ2-7; D call uncertain. The CDR3 spans 12 residues. Looked up from germline, CDR1 is MNHNS and CDR2 is SASEGT. V lost 6 bases and J lost 7, with 13 bases in between. The CDR3 sequence is CASRTPFLEQYF. The DNA of the CDR3 is TGTGCCAGCAGAACCCCCTTTTTGGAGCAGTACTTC.

This clonotype was counted between two and nine times. This chain joins TRBV24-1 and TRBJ2-5; 9 bases map to TRBD2. V was pared by 2 bases and J by 4 bases, with 4 bases of the junction left unmatched. The CDR3 extends over 15 amino acids. Germline CDR1 reads KGHDR; CDR2 reads SFDVKD. In DNA form, the CDR3 reads TGTGCCACCAGTGATTCGAAACTAGCGGGAGAGACCCAGTACTTC. Translated, it gives CATSDSKLAGETQYF.

The chain uses TRBV6-5 and TRBJ1-2; 8 bases map to TRBD1. The CDR3 has 18 residues. Per the germline V gene, CDR1 is MNHEY and CDR2 is SVGAGI. The junction had 14 bases not matched to a gene; V was cut back by 0 bases and J by 5 bases. The DNA of the CDR3 is TGTGCCAGCAGTTACTCTGTGACAGGGGCCACTCTAGGTTATGGCTACACCTTC. Protein: CASSYSVTGATLGYGYTF.

This clonotype was recorded once. The J gene is TRBJ2-3, the V gene TRBV11-2; D remains unclear. Trimming pared 4 bases from V and 7 bases from J, leaving 9 bases between. Looked up from germline, CDR1 is SGHAT and CDR2 is FQNNGV. CDR3 length: 12 residues. This chain's CDR3 is CASSSTLNTQYF. Here the CDR3 DNA reads TGTGCCAGCAGCTCGACGCTAAATACGCAGTATTTT.

This clonotype was recorded at least ten times. The V gene is TRBV12-3 or TRBV12-4, the J gene TRBJ2-6; 9 positions agree with TRBD1. This CDR3 comprises 18 residues. V lost 4 bases to trimming and J lost 1 base; unmatched junction nucleotides: 8. The CDR3, as DNA: TGTGCCAGCAGTTGGGAGAGGACAGGGGTTTCTGGGGCCAACGTCCTGACTTTC. Protein sequence: CASSWERTGVSGANVLTF.

This clonotype was seen a few times. The chain recombines TRBV18 with TRBJ2-4, with D perhaps matching TRBD1 (6 bases). V was pared by 4 bases and J by 3 bases, with 10 bases between. The germline V gene encodes CDR1 KGHSH and CDR2 LQKENI. CDR3 size: 14 residues. DNA for the CDR3: TGTGCCAGCTCACTTCAGGGGCTCAAAAACATTCAGTACTTC. This encodes CASSLQGLKNIQYF.

The sample holds many counts of this clonotype. This rearrangement joins TRBV12-3 or TRBV12-4 to TRBJ2-7, with D perhaps matching TRBD1 (6 bases). This CDR3 contains 14 residues. Trimming took off 0 bases at V and 5 bases at J, with 11 bases between the two ends. The CDR3 reads CASSLAPGADEQYF. CDR3 bases: TGTGCCAGCAGTTTAGCGCCAGGGGCCGACGAGCAGTACTTC.

This clonotype occurred many times. The chain joins TRBV20-1 to TRBJ2-7; 7 positions match TRBD2. The CDR3 runs to 15 residues. The trim removed 0 bases at V and 6 bases at J, leaving 11 bases unmatched. Germline CDR1 is DFQATT and CDR2 is SNEGSKA (reference sequence). The CDR3 is CSARDPKDWGGEQYF. As DNA, the CDR3 is TGCAGTGCTAGAGATCCAAAGGACTGGGGGGGCGAGCAGTACTTC.

This clonotype was counted ten times or more. This rearrangement joins TRBV12-3 or TRBV12-4 to TRBJ2-1; 7 positions match TRBD2. The CDR3 is 15 residues long. The trim removed 6 bases at V and 4 bases at J, leaving 9 bases unmatched. The DNA of the CDR3 is TGTGCCAGCAGGGGTTGGGGGGGGGAATACAATGAGCAGTTCTTC. Encoded protein: CASRGWGGEYNEQFF.

Comment on this clonotype: One end of the junction fails to match germline, which may point to a read error. The gene calls are TRBV28 and TRBJ2-7, with D perhaps being TRBD1 or TRBD2 (5 bases each). The CDR3 length is 13 residues. In germline, CDR1 is MDHEN, CDR2 SYDVKM. CDR3 in DNA: TGTGTCAGCACCGGGACGGGGAACTACGAGCAGTACTTC. Residues: CVSTGTGNYEQYF.

This clonotype was recorded at least ten times. The chain carries TRBV18 and TRBJ1-1, with D unclear. V was cut by 0 bases and J by 4 bases, with 12 bases left in between. CDR3 length: 15 amino acids. The germline V gene encodes CDR1 KGHSH and CDR2 LQKENI. The CDR3 sequence: CASSPPGKITTEAFF. CDR3 nucleotides: TGTGCCAGCTCACCACCCGGCAAAATAACCACTGAAGCTTTCTTT.

This clonotype was detected ten times or more. The chain has TRBV6-1 and TRBJ2-7; D uncertain. Germline V gene lookup returns CDR1 MNHNS and CDR2 SASEGT. This CDR3 is built from 15 residues. Trimming cost V 3 bases and J 3 bases, with 15 bases left between them. CDR3 in amino acids: CASSEIWQNLYEQYF. The CDR3 DNA is TGTGCCAGCAGTGAGATTTGGCAAAACCTCTACGAGCAGTACTTC.

This clonotype was detected many times. The genes are TRBV3-1 and TRBJ1-2; D gene uncertain. There are 12 residues in the CDR3. Germline-derived CDR1 and CDR2 are LGHDT and YNNKEL (reference sequence). V shed 5 bases and J shed 8 bases, with 12 bases lying between them. This chain's CDR3 is CASSGRHYGYTF. CDR3 DNA: TGTGCCAGCAGCGGACGACATTACGGCTACACCTTC.

This clonotype occurred many times. CDR3 amino acids: CASSFSSHNEQFF. CDR3 bases: TGCGCCAGCAGCTTTTCTAGCCACAATGAGCAGTTCTTC. The V call is TRBV5-1, the J call TRBJ2-1; D might be TRBD2 (5 bases). The ends were cut back, 2 bases at V and 5 bases at J, with 8 bases in the middle. Germline CDR1 SGHRS, CDR2 YFSETQ. The CDR3 sequence is 13 residues long.

The V call is TRBV14, the J call TRBJ1-2; TRBD1 matches 8 bases. Unmatched junction bases numbered 12, after V lost 3 bases and J lost 3 bases. This CDR3 spans 17 amino acids. The germline gives CDR1 SGHDN, CDR2 FVKESK. CDR3 region: CASSQAGTGPADYGYTF. The CDR3 region has the DNA TGTGCCAGCAGCCAGGCCGGGACAGGACCCGCCGACTATGGCTACACCTTC.

This clonotype showed up many times. The chain has TRBV3-1 and TRBJ2-7, with TRBD2 matching 7 bases. CDR1 and CDR2 (germline): LGHDT, YNNKEL (reference sequence). Trimming at V came to 3 bases and at J to 5 bases, leaving 4 bases not matched to a gene. The CDR3 has 13 residues. The DNA of the CDR3 is TGTGCCAGCAGCCAGGGACTATTGGACGAGCAGTACTTC. Translated, it gives CASSQGLLDEQYF.

This clonotype was counted ten times or more. The rearrangement links TRBV11-2 to TRBJ2-7; unclear D gene. CDR1 is SGHAT and CDR2 is FQNNGV in the germline V gene. This CDR3 has 13 amino acids. The ends were cut back, 1 base at V and 6 bases at J, with 10 bases in the middle. CDR3 sequence: CASSLVGGLEQYF. As DNA, the CDR3 is TGTGCCAGCAGCTTAGTCGGTGGTCTCGAGCAGTACTTC. The variable domain in full, completed from reference TRBV11-2 and TRBJ2-7, reads EAGVAQSPRYKIIEKRQSVAFWCNPISGHATLYWYQQILGQGPKLLIQFQNNGVVDDSQLPKDRFSAERLKGVDSTLKIQPAKLEDSAVYLCASSLVGGLEQYFGPGTRLTVT.

This sequence joins TRBV15 and TRBJ2-7, with D possibly TRBD1 on 6 matching bases. V gave up 0 bases and J gave up 4 bases, with 13 bases separating them. Germline CDR1 LNHNV, CDR2 YYDKDF (reference sequence). The CDR3 spans 15 residues. The CDR3 spells CATSRDLGQKYEQYF. The CDR3 DNA sequence: TGTGCCACCAGCAGAGATCTAGGACAGAAGTACGAGCAGTACTTC.

This clonotype was counted many times. The gene calls are TRBV7-9 and TRBJ1-2; 8 bases match TRBD1. The CDR3 is 14 residues long. Germline trimming cut 2 bases from V and 5 bases from J; bases unmatched to any gene: 4. The germline V gene encodes CDR1 SEHNR and CDR2 FQNEAQ (reference sequence). This CDR3 is CASSLTGGDYGYTF. CDR3 coding DNA: TGTGCCAGCAGCTTAACAGGGGGGGATTATGGCTACACCTTC.